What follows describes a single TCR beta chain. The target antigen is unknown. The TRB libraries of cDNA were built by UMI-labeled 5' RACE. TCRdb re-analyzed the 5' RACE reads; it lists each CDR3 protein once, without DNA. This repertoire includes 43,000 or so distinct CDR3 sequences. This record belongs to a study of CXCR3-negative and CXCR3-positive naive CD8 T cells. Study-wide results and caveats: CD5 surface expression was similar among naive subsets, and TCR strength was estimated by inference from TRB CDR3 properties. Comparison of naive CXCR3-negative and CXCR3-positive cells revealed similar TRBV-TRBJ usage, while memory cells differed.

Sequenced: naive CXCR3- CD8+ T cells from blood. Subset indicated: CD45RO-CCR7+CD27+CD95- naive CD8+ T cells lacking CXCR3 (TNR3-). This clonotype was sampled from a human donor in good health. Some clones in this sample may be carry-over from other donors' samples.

The CDR3 sequence: CSAPTSGGDGEQFF. This rearrangement joins TRBV20-1 to TRBJ2-7; the D call from TCRdb, TRBD2, cannot be confirmed without DNA. The germline V gene has CDR1 DFQATT and CDR2 SNEGSKA (reference sequence). The CDR3 sequence is 14 residues long.